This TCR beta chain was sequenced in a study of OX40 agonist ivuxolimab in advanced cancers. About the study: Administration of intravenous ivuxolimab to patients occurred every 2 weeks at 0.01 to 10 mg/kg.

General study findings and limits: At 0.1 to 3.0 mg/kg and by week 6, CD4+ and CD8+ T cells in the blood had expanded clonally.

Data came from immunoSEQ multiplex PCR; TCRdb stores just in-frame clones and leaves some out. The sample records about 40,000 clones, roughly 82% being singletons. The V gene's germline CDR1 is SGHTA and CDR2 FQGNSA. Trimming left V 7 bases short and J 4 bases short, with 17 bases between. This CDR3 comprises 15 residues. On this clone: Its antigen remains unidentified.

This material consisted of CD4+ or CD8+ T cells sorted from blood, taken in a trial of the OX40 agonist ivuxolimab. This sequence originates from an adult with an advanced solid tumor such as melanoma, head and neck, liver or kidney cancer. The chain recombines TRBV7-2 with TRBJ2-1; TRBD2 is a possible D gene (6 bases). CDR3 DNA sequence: TGTGCCAGCACCACGGGGGTCATAGGGTACAATGAGCAGTTCTTC. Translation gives CASTTGVIGYNEQFF.